A single TCR beta chain is shown here with its context. Its cognate antigen is unknown. The CDR3 is 16 residues long. V dropped 3 bases and J dropped 6 bases, with 20 bases sitting between them. The germline V gene encodes CDR1 SGHTA and CDR2 FQGNSA. This entry comes from a study of cytomegalovirus exposure and HLA in healthy donors. Overall study results and limits: Published work reported that the classifier diagnosed cytomegalovirus status with high specificity and sensitivity. Cytomegalovirus association was listed for around 170 TCR beta chains.

The data were produced by immunoSEQ multiplex PCR, yet TCRdb's version contains in-frame clones alone and is incomplete. Here the sample spans roughly 70,000 clones, about 87% being singletons. V and J are TRBV7-2 and TRBJ1-2, with D uncertain. Specimen: PBMCs. This clonotype was sampled from a woman aged 18-35 years in good health and CMV-seropositive. CDR3 coding DNA: TGTGCCAGCAGCTTTTATCTGTCGGGTCGGGTGAATGGCTACACCTTC. Protein sequence: CASSFYLSGRVNGYTF.